Shown below are 3 T cell receptor beta chains from a single sample sequenced in a study of shared clonotypes between healthy human individuals. Sequencing was performed with immunoSEQ multiplex PCR; in TCRdb, only in-frame clones are kept and a portion is missing. In the table there are about 2.4 million clones, 80% to 95% of which are singletons. The sequenced material came from naive CD4+ T cells from PBMCs. Subset in this sample: CD45RA+ positively selected. These receptors all stem from a man aged 18 to 29 in good health. Some clones in this sample may be carry-over from other donors' samples.

The chain couples TRBV19 to TRBJ2-7; TRBD2 matches 10 bases. Germline V gives CDR1 LNHDA, CDR2 SQIVND (reference sequence). After removal of 5 bases from V and 6 bases from J, the junction contained 7 bases not matched to a gene. The CDR3 runs 14 residues. In DNA, the CDR3 is TGTGCCAGTAGTCCCGGGACTAGCGTCTCCGAGCAGTACTTC. Translated: CASSPGTSVSEQYF.

The V gene is TRBV19, the J gene TRBJ2-5; D unresolved. Trimming removed 5 bases at V and 5 bases at J, with 12 bases between. The CDR3 covers 13 residues. CDR1 and CDR2 from the germline V gene are LNHDA and SQIVND (reference sequence). CDR3 coding DNA: TGTGCCAGTAGTCGGGCAAAGTGGGAGACCCAGTACTTC. Encoded protein: CASSRAKWETQYF.

With respect to this clone: Additional DNA sequences in this sample encode the identical CDR3. V and J are TRBV28 and TRBJ1-3; TRBD1 matches 10 bases. The germline CDR1 and CDR2 sequences are MDHEN and SYDVKM. J was trimmed by 4 bases and V by 3 bases; bases with no gene match: 6. There are 16 residues in the CDR3. The CDR3 nucleotides are TGTGCCAGCAGTTTGGGGGGGACAGGGGCCGGAAACACCATATATTTT. Translation gives CASSLGGTGAGNTIYF.